A single sample gave rise to the 7 T cell receptor beta chains below, sequenced in a study of cytomegalovirus exposure and HLA in healthy donors. PCR used 60 Vbeta primers and 13 Jbeta primers. Generated by immunoSEQ multiplex PCR, the TCRdb table keeps only in-frame clones and is missing some. The sample lists more than 65,000 clones; roughly 80% were seen once. The specimen sequenced was PBMCs. These receptors came from a woman in her thirties or forties in good health and CMV-seropositive.

The gene calls are TRBV7-8 and TRBJ2-7, with 10 bases aligning to TRBD1. J gave up 2 bases and V 7 bases, and 2 bases lay outside the gene matches. The CDR3 is made up of 13 amino acids. Germline V gene sequence: CDR1 SGHVS, CDR2 FQNEAQ. In nucleotides, the CDR3 is TGTGCCAGCATTGGACAGGGGGCCTACGAGCAGTACTTC. Translated: CASIGQGAYEQYF.

This chain links TRBV2 with TRBJ2-7, with a tentative D call TRBD2 (6 bases). The CDR3 has 15 amino acids. The germline CDR1 and CDR2 sequences are SNHLY and FYNNEI. Trimming stripped 7 bases from V and 1 base from J, with 17 bases between. The CDR3 reads CASTGLAGRSYEQYF. In DNA form, the CDR3 reads TGTGCCAGCACCGGTTTGGCGGGGAGGTCCTACGAGCAGTACTTC.

This chain joins TRBV4-1 and TRBJ2-3, with no clear D. The CDR3 is made up of 16 amino acids. Germline V gives CDR1 MGHRA, CDR2 YSYEKL. The germline V and J ends were trimmed by 5 bases and 2 bases, with 17 bases remaining between them. The CDR3 is CASSSFGGKNTDTQYF. CDR3 sequence (DNA): TGCGCCAGCAGCTCTTTTGGCGGCAAAAACACAGATACGCAGTATTTT.

V and J are TRBV29-1 and TRBJ2-2, with 10 bases aligning to TRBD2. V dropped 5 bases and J dropped 0; count of bases not matched to a gene: 3. The germline V gene encodes CDR1 SQVTM and CDR2 ANQGSEA. The CDR3 is made up of 15 amino acids. For the CDR3, the DNA is TGCAGCGTTTTTAGCGGGGGGTCGAACACCGGGGAGCTGTTTTTT. Its protein product is CSVFSGGSNTGELFF.

This rearrangement joins TRBV6-1 to TRBJ1-4; 8 nucleotides agree with TRBD1. From germline, CDR1 is MNHNS and CDR2 SASEGT. The CDR3 extends over 15 amino acids. V trimming: 5 bases; J trimming: 6 bases; junction bases outside the gene matches: 8. The CDR3: CASSMKGQGDEKLFF. Written as DNA, the CDR3 is TGTGCCAGCAGTATGAAAGGACAGGGCGATGAAAAACTGTTTTTT.

This clone was counted a single time. The chain recombines TRBV28 with TRBJ2-5; weak D call: TRBD1 (5 bases). The DNA end favors TRBJ2-7, so the J call may be wrong. This CDR3 has 12 amino acids. The germline CDR1 and CDR2 sequences are MDHEN and SYDVKM. CDR3 amino acids: CASNTGSYEQYF. CDR3 in DNA: TGTGCCAGCAATACAGGTTCCTACGAGCAGTACTTC.

This clone showed up just a few times. This sequence is one base from a far larger clone and is likely a read error. The V call is TRBV2, the J call TRBJ2-1; weak D call: TRBD2 (6 bases). V gave up 5 bases and J gave up 8 bases, with 16 bases separating them. In germline, CDR1 is SNHLY, CDR2 FYNNEI. This CDR3 contains 14 residues. CDR3 nucleotides: TGTGCCAGCAGTTTCCCGGGGGTCGGGGATGAGCAGTTCTTC. Its protein product is CASSFPGVGDEQFF. Based on the CDR3 plus reference TRBV2 and TRBJ2-1, the full variable domain is EPEVTQTPSHQVTQMGQEVILRCVPISNHLYFYWYRQILGQKVEFLVSFYNNEISEKSEIFDDQFSVERPDGSNFTLKIRSTKLEDSAMYFCASSFPGVGDEQFFGPGTRLTVL.